This TCR beta chain was recorded in a study of cytomegalovirus exposure and HLA in healthy donors. Assay: immunoSEQ multiplex PCR; the TCRdb copy retains only in-frame clones and omits some. The data contain 200,000 to 300,000 clones, approximately 83% of them singletons. This clone has a handful of counts. The CDR3 sequence is 11 residues long. Deletions cut 3 bases from V and 10 bases from J, with 8 bases between. From germline, CDR1 is SGDLS and CDR2 YYNGEE. The sequence was obtained from a woman under 40 in good health and CMV-seropositive. The chain couples TRBV9 to TRBJ2-1; no firm D call. The sequencing sample was made of PBMCs. The CDR3 spells CASSAYTEQFF. The CDR3 region has the DNA TGTGCCAGCAGCGCATACACCGAGCAGTTCTTC.